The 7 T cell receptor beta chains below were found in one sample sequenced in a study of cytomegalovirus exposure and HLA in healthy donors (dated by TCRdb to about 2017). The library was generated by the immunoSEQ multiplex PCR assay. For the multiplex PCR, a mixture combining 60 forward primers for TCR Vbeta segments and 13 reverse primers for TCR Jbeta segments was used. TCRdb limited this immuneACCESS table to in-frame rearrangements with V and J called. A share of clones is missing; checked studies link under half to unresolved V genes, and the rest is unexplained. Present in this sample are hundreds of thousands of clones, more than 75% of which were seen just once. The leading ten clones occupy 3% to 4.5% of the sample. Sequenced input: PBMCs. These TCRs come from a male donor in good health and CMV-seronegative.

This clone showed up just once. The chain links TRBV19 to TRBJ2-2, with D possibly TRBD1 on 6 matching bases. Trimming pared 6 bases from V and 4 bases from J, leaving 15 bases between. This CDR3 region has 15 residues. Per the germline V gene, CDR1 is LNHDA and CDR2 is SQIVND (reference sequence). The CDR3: CASSKTRGPTGELFF. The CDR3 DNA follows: TGTGCCAGTAGCAAAACCAGGGGTCCCACCGGGGAGCTGTTTTTT. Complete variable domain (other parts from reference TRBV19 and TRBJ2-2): DGGITQSPKYLFRKEGQNVTLSCEQNLNHDAMYWYRQDPGQGLRLIYYSQIVNDFQKGDIAEGYSVSREKKESFPLTVTSAQKNPTAFYLCASSKTRGPTGELFFGEGSRLTVL.

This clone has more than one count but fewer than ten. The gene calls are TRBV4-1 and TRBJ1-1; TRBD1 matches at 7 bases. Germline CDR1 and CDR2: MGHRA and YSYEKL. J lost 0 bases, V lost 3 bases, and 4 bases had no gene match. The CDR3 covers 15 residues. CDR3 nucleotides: TGCGCCAGCAGCCAGGGACAGCACATGAACACTGAAGCTTTCTTT. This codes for CASSQGQHMNTEAFF.

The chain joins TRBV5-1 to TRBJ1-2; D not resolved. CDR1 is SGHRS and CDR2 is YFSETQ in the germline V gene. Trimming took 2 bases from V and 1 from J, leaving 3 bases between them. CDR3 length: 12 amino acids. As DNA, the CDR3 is TGCGCCAGCAGCTTTAGTAACTATGGCTACACCTTC. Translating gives CASSFSNYGYTF.

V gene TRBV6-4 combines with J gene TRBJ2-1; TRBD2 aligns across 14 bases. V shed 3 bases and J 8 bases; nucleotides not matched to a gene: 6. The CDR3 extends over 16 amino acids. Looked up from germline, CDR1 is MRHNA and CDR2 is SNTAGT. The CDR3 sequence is CASSETGTSGSYEQFF. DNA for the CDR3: TGTGCCAGCAGTGAGACCGGGACTAGCGGGAGCTATGAGCAGTTCTTC.

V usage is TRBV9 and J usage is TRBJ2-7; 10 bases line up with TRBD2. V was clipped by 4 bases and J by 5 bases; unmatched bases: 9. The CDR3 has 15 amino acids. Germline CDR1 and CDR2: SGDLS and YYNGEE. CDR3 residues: CASSTSGRAGNEQYF. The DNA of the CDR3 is TGTGCCAGCAGCACCAGCGGGAGGGCCGGGAACGAGCAGTACTTC.

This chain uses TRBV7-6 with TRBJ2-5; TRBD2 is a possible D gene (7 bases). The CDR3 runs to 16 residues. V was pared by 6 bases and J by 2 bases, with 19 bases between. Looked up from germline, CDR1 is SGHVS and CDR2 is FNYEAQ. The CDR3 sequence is CASRPRGGGYQETQYF. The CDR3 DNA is TGTGCCAGCAGGCCCCGGGGAGGGGGATATCAAGAGACCCAGTACTTC.

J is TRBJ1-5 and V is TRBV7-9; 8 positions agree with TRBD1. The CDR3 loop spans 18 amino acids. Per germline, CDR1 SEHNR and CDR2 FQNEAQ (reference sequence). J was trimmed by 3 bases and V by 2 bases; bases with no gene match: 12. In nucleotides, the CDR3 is TGTGCCAGCAGCTTATCCCTCTCCGGGACAGGAGACAATCAGCCCCAGCATTTT. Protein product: CASSLSLSGTGDNQPQHF. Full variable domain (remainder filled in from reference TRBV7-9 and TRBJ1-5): DTGVSQNPRHKITKRGQNVTFRCDPISEHNRLYWYRQTLGQGPEFLTYFQNEAQLEKSRLLSDRFSAERPKGSFSTLEIQRTEQGDSAMYLCASSLSLSGTGDNQPQHFGDGTRLSIL.